This TCR beta chain was identified during a study of blood T cell repertoires in COVID-19. The germline gives CDR1 KGHSH, CDR2 LQKENI. Trimming cost V 4 bases and J 7 bases, with 8 bases left between them. The CDR3 is 13 amino acids. Sequencing used immunoSEQ multiplex PCR; TCRdb keeps in-frame clones, though not all of them. The sample records tens of thousands of clones, more than 65% being singletons. V and J are TRBV18 and TRBJ1-6; D is undetermined. The sequenced material came from peripheral blood. This receptor was obtained from a man between 65 and 85 years old with acute or convalescent COVID-19. CDR3 loop: CASSLEGNSPLHF. The CDR3 region has the DNA TGTGCCAGCTCACTTGAGGGAAATTCACCCCTCCACTTT.